This T cell receptor beta chain was observed in a study of T cell clusters in autoimmune cytopenias. TRB was amplified by touch-down multiplex PCR, primer pools A and B combined. From its re-call of the multiplex PCR reads, TCRdb lists each CDR3 protein once, without DNA. The table lists about 2,200 distinct CDR3 sequences. Study observations and caveats: Active autoimmune hepatitis patients had roughly 2.9-fold fewer exclusive TRB clusters than healthy donors.

About 39,000 genome equivalents of blood DNA were amplified for TRB. By frequency, this clonotype is medium-sized. The antigen is undetermined. Material: peripheral blood. This sequence originates from a human donor with an autoimmune cytopenia or autoimmune hepatitis (not recorded which).

CDR3: CSASAPGRYEQYF. The chain carries TRBV29-1 and TRBJ2-7; the D gene TCRdb calls, TRBD2, cannot be checked with no DNA. Germline V CDR1 and CDR2: SQVTM, ANQGSEA. The CDR3 length is 13 residues.